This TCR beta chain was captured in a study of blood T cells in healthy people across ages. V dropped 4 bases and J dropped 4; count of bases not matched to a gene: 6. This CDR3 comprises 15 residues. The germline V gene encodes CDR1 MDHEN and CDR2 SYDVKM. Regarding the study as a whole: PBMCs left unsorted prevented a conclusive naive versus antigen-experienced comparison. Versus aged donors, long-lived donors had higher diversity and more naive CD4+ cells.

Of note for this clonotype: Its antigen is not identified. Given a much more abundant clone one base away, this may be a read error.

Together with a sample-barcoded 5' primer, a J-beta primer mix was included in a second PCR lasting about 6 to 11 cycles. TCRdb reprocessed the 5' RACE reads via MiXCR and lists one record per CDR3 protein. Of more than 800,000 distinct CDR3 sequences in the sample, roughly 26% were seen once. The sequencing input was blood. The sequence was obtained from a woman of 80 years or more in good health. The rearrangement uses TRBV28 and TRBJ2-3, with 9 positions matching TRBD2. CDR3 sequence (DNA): TGTGCCAGCAGTTCCCTAGCGGGGTCCTCAGATACGCAGTATTTT. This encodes CASSSLAGSSDTQYF.